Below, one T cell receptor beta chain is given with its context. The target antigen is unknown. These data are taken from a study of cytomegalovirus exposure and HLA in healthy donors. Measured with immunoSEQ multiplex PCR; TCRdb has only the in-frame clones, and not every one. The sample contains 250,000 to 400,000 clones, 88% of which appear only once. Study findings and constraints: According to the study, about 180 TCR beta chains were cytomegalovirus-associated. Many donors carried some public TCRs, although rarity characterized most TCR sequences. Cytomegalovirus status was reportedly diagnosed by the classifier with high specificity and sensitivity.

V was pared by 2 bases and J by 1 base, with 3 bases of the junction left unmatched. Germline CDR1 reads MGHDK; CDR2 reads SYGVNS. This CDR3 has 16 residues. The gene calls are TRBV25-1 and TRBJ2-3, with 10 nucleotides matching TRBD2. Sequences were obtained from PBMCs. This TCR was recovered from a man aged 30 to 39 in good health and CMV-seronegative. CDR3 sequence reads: CASSEGGTSGTDTQYF. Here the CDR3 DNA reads TGTGCCAGCAGTGAAGGCGGGACTAGCGGCACAGATACGCAGTATTTT.